This TCR beta chain was recovered during a study of T cell repertoires in cytomegalovirus infection. Findings and caveats of the study: Cumulative frequency (of public TCR beta family members) identified carriers of CMV plus the relevant HLA.

In TCRdb, the reads were re-called with MiXCR into one record per CDR3 protein. The data contain over 55,000 distinct CDR3 sequences, over 20% of them singletons. Trimming pared 1 base from V and 0 bases from J, leaving 7 bases between. The germline V gene encodes CDR1 SGHTA and CDR2 FQGNSA. The CDR3 totals 15 residues. On this clonotype itself: Its antigen is not known.

The chain recombines TRBV7-2 with TRBJ1-5; D not resolved. This sample comprised CD8+ T cells from cultured PBMCs, obtained from culture after CMV antigen stimulation. This sequence was found in a human donor in good health (CMV status not recorded). Some clones in this sample may be carry-over from other donors' samples. The CDR3 nucleotides read TGTGCCAGCAGCTTAGGAGGGATTAGCAATCAGCCCCAGCATTTT. Protein: CASSLGGISNQPQHF. Variable domain in full (rest from reference TRBV7-2 and TRBJ1-5): GAGVSQSPSNKVTEKGKDVELRCDPISGHTALYWYRQSLGQGLEFLIYFQGNSAPDKSGLPSDRFSAERTGGSVSTLTIQRTQQEDSAVYLCASSLGGISNQPQHFGDGTRLSIL.